The present T cell receptor (beta chain) was sequenced within a study of T cells in Graves' hyperthyroidism and ophthalmopathy (dated by TCRdb to the late 2010s). Regarding the research as a whole: Peripheral blood was collected at initial diagnosis, before any treatment. TCR V-J signatures able to tell the groups apart were searched for in a discovery cohort of 90 to 100 patients, of whom about 40 had Graves' ophthalmopathy and roughly 59 had stable Graves' hyperthyroidism. Whether ophthalmopathy could be predicted prospectively was tested in an independent validation cohort made up of about 18 hyperthyroidism patients plus 17 patients who later progressed to ophthalmopathy. For training and testing, the roughly 93 patients in the discovery cohort were randomly divided in a 7:3 ratio. The study also compared thyroid tissue and blood T-cell repertoires from about six Graves' hyperthyroidism patients. After sampling, hyperthyroidism patients received methimazole starting at 30 mg daily, and ophthalmopathy patients received high-dose intravenous methylprednisolone. According to the paper, TCR Vbeta CDR3 sequencing was carried out on some 130 peripheral blood samples, which came from under 50 ophthalmopathy, fewer than 80 hyperthyroidism and some 17 progressor patients. Beyond this particular receptor, the publication reports: Blood samples also contained most of the expanded thyroid clonotypes (frequency above 0.001), which suggests that blood repertoires may reflect thyroid immune responses. During validation, the model predicted progression to ophthalmopathy a median of roughly six months ahead of onset, with almost 71% sensitivity and 72.22% specificity. A model built on a 13 V-J signature distinguished ophthalmopathy from stable hyperthyroidism, reaching roughly 88% sensitivity and approximately 83% specificity in cross-validation and 80%/75% in testing. No statistical method was used to fix the sample size in advance, and group allocation was not hidden from the investigators.

This clonotype was recorded many times. There is no known antigen for this receptor. No clone much larger than this one lies a single base away; base qualities are absent. The junction shows trimming of 5 bases on V and 6 bases on J, plus 5 bases between the germline ends. From the cysteine through the phenylalanine, the CDR3 covers 10 amino acids. Only CDR3 DNA remains: 30 bases, in frame from the first base. CDR1 and CDR2 are drawn from the germline V gene: SGHAT, FQNNGV. Amplification of TCR beta CDR3 regions was carried out from RNA transcripts. A first-round RT-PCR of the TCR CDR3 used the HTBI primer set with the Qiagen OneStep RT-PCR kit. Libraries were constructed in a second round of multiplex PCR, after which size selection and purification were carried out. Sequencing of the libraries was done on an Illumina HiSeq2000 using paired-end 100 bp reads. On the authors' methods: Raw data were processed with SOAPnuke, discarding reads with adapters, uncalled bases, mean Phred below 15, or no exact constant-primer or identifier match. COPE v1.2.5 was used to merge the high-quality paired reads, and each unique nucleotide sequence was defined as a clonotype. MiTCR v1.1 was used to align clonotypes to the IMGT TRBV, TRBD and TRBJ reference segments. Only V-J combinations with frequency above 0.0001, covering about 99% of repertoires, were analysed. A TCS score was defined as the ratio of F50 (clonal expansion) to E x V (chaos), with BLOSUM62-based TCRdist applied between CDR3 peptides within each V-J. Welch's t-statistics and random forest reduced roughly 540 V-J features to fewer than 15, which were used in a naive Bayes classifier (R e1071). TCRdb redid the processing of the public reads, applying fastp at Q25 and MiXCR, and retained in-frame beta chains. Here each entry gathers all rows of one CDR3 protein and keeps the most common genes and DNA. These V and J calls rely on TCRdb rather than the paper's analysis. A total of a few hundred thousand distinct CDR3 sequences appear in this sample, less than 20% of them only once. The top ten clones comprise 13% to 15% of the sample.

Stable Graves' hyperthyroidism was defined as no progression to ophthalmopathy during 18 months of follow-up. Hyperthyroidism patients were aged 18 to 65 years and newly diagnosed, with disease duration of less than 2 months. Exclusion was applied to patients with uncontrolled infections, other autoimmune diseases, pregnancy or lactation. Diagnoses relied on clinical symptoms, serum thyroxine and TRAb, thyroid ultrasound and orbital computed tomography. Ficoll-Paque density gradient centrifugation was used to isolate PBMCs from about 10 ml of fresh peripheral blood. Total RNA was extracted using Trizol reagent, and RNA quality was assessed on an Agilent 2100 Bioanalyzer.

The clonotype comes from a woman in her late teens or twenties with Graves' hyperthyroidism. The chain is assembled from TRBV11-2 and TRBJ2-7, with no confident D gene call. Sequences were obtained from blood. CDR3 region: CASSHGEQYF. The nucleotide sequence is TGTGCCAGCAGCCATGGCGAGCAGTACTTC.